The 5 T cell receptor beta chains below were found in one sample sequenced in a study of OX40 agonist ivuxolimab in advanced cancers. Generated by immunoSEQ multiplex PCR, the TCRdb table keeps only in-frame clones and is missing some. The table records about 59,000 clones, around nine tenths of them present only once. The sample in question was CD4+ or CD8+ T cells sorted from blood, obtained in a trial of the OX40 agonist ivuxolimab. These receptors all stem from an adult with an advanced solid tumor such as melanoma, head and neck, liver or kidney cancer.

This sequence joins TRBV6-1 and TRBJ1-2; 8 bases align to TRBD1. Germline V gene data show CDR1 as MNHNS and CDR2 as SASEGT. CDR3 length: 18 amino acids. Unmatched junction bases numbered 15, after V lost 2 bases and J lost 4 bases. The CDR3 region is CASSERAGGAVFFYGYTF. The CDR3 DNA sequence: TGTGCCAGCAGTGAAAGGGCAGGGGGCGCGGTTTTCTTCTATGGCTACACCTTC.

The chain combines TRBV25-1 with TRBJ2-3, with 8 nucleotides matching TRBD2. Germline loops: CDR1 MGHDK, CDR2 SYGVNS. J gave up 4 bases and V 1 base, and 1 base lay outside the gene matches. The CDR3 consists of 14 residues. CDR3 in amino acids: CASSEWTSPDTQYF. The DNA of the CDR3 is TGTGCCAGCAGTGAATGGACTAGCCCAGATACGCAGTATTTT.

As DNA, the CDR3 is TGTGCCAGCAGCCCGGGACAGAAGAACACTGAAGCTTTCTTT. It specifies CASSPGQKNTEAFF. The chain uses TRBV5-4 and TRBJ1-1, with 7 positions matching TRBD1. The CDR3 contains 14 residues. Germline lookup yields CDR1 SGHNT and CDR2 YYREEE (reference sequence). Trimming at V came to 4 bases and at J to 1 base, leaving 4 bases not matched to a gene.

This clone has only one observation. This chain uses TRBV7-2 with TRBJ2-7, with no clear D. CDR1 and CDR2 from the germline V gene are SGHTA and FQGNSA. There are 14 residues in the CDR3. The V and J ends lost 5 bases and 3 bases respectively, with 14 bases between them. The CDR3 region is CASSGPRSFYEQYF. The CDR3 nucleotides read TGTGCCAGCAGCGGCCCCCGTAGTTTCTACGAGCAGTACTTC.

This chain connects TRBV19 to TRBJ2-5; TRBD1 is a possible D gene (6 bases). CDR3 size: 13 residues. Germline V gene sequence: CDR1 LNHDA, CDR2 SQIVND (reference sequence). Trimming shortened V by 6 bases and J by 4 bases, and 12 bases separated the two germline ends. CDR3 DNA: TGTGCCAGTAGATCTTTGGGGGCAGAGACCCAGTACTTC. Its protein product is CASRSLGAETQYF.